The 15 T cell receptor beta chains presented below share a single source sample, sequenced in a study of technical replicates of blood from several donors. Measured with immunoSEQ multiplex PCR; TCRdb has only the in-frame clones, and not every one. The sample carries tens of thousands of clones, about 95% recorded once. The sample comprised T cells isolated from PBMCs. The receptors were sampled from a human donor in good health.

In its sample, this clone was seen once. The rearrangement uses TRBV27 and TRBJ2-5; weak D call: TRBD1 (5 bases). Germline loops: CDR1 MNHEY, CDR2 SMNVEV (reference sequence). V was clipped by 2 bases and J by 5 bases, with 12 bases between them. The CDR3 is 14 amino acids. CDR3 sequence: CASSLAPYRETQYF. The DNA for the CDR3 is TGTGCCAGCAGTTTAGCCCCATACAGGGAGACCCAGTACTTC.

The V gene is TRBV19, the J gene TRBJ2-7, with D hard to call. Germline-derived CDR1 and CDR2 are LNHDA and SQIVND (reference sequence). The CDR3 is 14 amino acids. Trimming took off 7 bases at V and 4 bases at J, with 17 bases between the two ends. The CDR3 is CASTVRSQFYEQYF. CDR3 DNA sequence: TGTGCCAGTACAGTGAGGAGCCAGTTTTACGAGCAGTACTTC.

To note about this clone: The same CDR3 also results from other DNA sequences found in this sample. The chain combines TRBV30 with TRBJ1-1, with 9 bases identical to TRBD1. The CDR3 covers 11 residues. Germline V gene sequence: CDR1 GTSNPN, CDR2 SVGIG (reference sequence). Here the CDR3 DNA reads TGTGCATCGGACAGGGGACCAAAAGCTTTCTTT. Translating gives CASDRGPKAFF.

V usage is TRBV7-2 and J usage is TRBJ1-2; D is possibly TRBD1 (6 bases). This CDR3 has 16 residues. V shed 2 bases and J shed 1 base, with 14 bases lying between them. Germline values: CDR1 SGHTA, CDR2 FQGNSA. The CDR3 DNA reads TGTGCCAGCAGCTTAATTATAGGGGGTGTTAACTATGGCTACACCTTC. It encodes CASSLIIGGVNYGYTF.

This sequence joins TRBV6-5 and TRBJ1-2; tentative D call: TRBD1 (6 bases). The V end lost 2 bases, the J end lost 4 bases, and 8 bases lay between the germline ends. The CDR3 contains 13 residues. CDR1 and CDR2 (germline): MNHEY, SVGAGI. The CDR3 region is CASSYGQFYGYTF. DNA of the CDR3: TGTGCCAGCAGTTACGGACAGTTCTATGGCTACACCTTC.

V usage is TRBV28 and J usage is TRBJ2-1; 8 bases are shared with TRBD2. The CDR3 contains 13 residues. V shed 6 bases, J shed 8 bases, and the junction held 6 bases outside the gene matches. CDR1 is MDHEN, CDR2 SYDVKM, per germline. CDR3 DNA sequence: TGTGCCAGCAGCACTAGCGGACCTTATGAGCAGTTCTTC. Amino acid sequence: CASSTSGPYEQFF.

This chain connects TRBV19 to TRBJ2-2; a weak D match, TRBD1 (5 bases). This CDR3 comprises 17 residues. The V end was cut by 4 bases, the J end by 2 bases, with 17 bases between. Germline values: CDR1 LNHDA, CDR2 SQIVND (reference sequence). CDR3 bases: TGTGCCAGTAGTACTCTTTACAGGAGTGGTAACACCGGGGAGCTGTTTTTT. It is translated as CASSTLYRSGNTGELFF.

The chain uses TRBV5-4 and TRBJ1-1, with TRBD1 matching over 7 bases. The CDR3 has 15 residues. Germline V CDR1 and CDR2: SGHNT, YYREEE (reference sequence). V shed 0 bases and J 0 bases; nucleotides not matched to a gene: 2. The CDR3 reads CASSLGTGVNTEAFF. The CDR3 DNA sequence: TGTGCCAGCAGCTTGGGAACAGGGGTGAACACTGAAGCTTTCTTT.

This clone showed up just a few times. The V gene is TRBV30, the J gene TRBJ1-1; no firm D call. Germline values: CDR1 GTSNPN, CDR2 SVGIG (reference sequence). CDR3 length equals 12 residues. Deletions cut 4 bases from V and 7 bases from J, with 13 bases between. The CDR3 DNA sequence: TGTGCCTGGACAGAATCCAAGTTTGAAGCTTTCTTT. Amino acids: CAWTESKFEAFF.

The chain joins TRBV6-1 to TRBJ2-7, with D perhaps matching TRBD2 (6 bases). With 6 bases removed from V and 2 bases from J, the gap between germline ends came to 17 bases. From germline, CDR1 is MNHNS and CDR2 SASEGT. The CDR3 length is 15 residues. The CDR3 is CASRALGAGTYEQYF. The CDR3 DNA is TGTGCCAGCAGAGCGCTTGGTGCGGGGACCTACGAGCAGTACTTC.

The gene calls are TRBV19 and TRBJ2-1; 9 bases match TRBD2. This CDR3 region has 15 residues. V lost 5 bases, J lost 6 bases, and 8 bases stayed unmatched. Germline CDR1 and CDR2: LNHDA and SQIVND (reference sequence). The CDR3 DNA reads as TGTGCCAGTAGTTATAGCGGGAGCGGGGGCAATGAGCAGTTCTTC. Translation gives CASSYSGSGGNEQFF.

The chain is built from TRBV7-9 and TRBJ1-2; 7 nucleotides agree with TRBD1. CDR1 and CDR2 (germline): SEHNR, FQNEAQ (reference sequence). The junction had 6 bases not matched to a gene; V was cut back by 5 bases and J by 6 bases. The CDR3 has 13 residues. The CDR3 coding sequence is TGTGCCAGCAGCACTACAGGGGATCATGGCTACACCTTC. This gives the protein CASSTTGDHGYTF.

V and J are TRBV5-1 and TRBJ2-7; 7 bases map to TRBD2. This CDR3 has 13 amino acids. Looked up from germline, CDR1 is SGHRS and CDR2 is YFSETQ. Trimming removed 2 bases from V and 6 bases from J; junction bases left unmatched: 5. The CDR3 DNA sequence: TGCGCCAGCAGCTTAAGACTAGCAGTCGAGCAGTACTTC. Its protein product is CASSLRLAVEQYF.

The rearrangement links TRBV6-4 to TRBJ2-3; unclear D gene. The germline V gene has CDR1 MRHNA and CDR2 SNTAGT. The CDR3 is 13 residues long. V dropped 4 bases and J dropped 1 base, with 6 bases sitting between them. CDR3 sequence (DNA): TGTGCCAGCAGTGGGAGTGGCACAGATACGCAGTATTTT. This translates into CASSGSGTDTQYF.

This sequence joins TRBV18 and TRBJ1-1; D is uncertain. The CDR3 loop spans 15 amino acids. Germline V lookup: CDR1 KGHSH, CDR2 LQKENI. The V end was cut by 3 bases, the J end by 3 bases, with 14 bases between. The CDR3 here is CASSPSRVVDTEAFF. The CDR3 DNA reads TGTGCCAGCTCACCGAGCCGGGTGGTGGACACTGAAGCTTTCTTT.